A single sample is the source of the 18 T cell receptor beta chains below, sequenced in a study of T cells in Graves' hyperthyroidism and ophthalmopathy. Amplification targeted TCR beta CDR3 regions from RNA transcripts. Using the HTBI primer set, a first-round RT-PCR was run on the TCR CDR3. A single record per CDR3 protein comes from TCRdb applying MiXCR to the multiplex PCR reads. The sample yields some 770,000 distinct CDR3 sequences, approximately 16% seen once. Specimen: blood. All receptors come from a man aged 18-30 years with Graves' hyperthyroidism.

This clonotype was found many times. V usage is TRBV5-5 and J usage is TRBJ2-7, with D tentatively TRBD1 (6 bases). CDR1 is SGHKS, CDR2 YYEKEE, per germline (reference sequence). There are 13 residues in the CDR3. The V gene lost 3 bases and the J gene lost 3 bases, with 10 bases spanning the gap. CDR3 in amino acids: CASSYRDIYEQYF. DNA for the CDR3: TGTGCCAGCAGCTACCGGGACATCTACGAGCAGTACTTC.

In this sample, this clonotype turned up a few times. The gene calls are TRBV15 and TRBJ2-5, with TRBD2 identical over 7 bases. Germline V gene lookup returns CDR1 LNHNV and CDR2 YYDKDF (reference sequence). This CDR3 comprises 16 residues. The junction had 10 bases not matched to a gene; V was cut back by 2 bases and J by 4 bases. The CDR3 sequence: CATSRIGTGGSETQYF. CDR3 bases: TGTGCCACCAGCAGAATCGGGACCGGGGGGTCAGAGACCCAGTACTTC.

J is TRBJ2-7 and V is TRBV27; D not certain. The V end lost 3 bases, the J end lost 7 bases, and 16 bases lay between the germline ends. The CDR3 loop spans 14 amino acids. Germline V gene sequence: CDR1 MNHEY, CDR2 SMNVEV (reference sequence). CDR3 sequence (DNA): TGTGCCAGCAGTTTCCTAGACCCAGTGGGTGAGCAGTACTTC. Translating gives CASSFLDPVGEQYF.

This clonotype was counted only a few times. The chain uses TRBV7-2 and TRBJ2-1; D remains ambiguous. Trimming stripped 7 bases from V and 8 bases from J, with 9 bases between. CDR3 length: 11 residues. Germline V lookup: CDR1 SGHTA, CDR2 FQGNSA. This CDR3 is CASTPVHEQFF. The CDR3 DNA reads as TGTGCCAGCACCCCCGTGCATGAGCAGTTCTTC.

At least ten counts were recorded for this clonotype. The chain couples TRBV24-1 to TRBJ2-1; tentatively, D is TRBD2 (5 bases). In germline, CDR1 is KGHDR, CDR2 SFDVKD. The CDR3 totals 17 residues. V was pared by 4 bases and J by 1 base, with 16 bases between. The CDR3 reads CATSDRSALRSYNEQFF. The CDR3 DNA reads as TGTGCCACCAGTGACCGTAGCGCGCTAAGGTCCTACAATGAGCAGTTCTTC.

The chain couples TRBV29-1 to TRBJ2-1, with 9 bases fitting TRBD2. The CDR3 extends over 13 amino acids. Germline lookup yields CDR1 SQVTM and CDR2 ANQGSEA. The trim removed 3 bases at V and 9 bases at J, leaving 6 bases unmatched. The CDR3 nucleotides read TGCAGCGTTGATTCTAGCGGGATGATTGAGCAGTTCTTC. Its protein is CSVDSSGMIEQFF.

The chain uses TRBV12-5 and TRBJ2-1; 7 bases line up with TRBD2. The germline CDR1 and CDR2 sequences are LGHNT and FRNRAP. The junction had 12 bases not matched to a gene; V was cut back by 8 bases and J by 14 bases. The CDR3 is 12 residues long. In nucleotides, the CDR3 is TGTGCTAGTCTAGGCGGGAGCAGGTTAGAGTTCTTC. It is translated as CASLGGSRLEFF.

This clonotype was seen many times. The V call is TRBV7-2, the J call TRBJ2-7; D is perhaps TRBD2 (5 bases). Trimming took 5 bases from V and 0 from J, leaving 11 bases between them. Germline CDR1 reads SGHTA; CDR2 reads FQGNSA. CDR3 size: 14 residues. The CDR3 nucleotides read TGTGCCAGCAGCCCTAGACGGGGCTCCTACGAGCAGTACTTC. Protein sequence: CASSPRRGSYEQYF.

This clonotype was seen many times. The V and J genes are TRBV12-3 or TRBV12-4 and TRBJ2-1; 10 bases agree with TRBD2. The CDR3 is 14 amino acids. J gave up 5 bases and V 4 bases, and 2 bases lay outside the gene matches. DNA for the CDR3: TGTGCCAGCAGTTCTAGCGGGAGTGACAATGAGCAGTTCTTC. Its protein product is CASSSSGSDNEQFF.

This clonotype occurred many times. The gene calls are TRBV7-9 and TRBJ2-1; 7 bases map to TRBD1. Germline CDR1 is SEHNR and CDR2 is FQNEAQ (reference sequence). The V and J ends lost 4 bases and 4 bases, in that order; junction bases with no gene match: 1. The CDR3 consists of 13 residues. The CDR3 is CASSWTGYNEQFF. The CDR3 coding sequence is TGTGCCAGCAGCTGGACAGGATACAATGAGCAGTTCTTC.

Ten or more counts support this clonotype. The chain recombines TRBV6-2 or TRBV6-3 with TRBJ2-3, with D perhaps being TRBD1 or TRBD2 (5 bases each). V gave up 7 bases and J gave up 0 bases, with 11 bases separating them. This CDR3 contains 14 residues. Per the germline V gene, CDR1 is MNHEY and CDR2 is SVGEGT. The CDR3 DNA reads TGTGCCAGCATCCGGGACGCCAGCACAGATACGCAGTATTTT. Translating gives CASIRDASTDTQYF.

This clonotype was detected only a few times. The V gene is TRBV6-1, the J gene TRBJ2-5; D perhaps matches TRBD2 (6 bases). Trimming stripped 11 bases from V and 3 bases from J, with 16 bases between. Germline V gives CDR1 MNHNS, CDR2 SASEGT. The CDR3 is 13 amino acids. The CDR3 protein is CAAKAGGKETQYF. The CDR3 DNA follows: TGTGCCGCCAAGGCGGGCGGGAAAGAGACCCAGTACTTC.

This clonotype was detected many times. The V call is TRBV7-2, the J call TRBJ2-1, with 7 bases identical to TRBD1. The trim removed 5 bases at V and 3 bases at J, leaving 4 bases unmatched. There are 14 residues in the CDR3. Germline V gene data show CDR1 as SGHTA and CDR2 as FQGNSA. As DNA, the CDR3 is TGTGCCAGCAGCCCACACAGGGGCTACAATGAGCAGTTCTTC. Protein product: CASSPHRGYNEQFF.

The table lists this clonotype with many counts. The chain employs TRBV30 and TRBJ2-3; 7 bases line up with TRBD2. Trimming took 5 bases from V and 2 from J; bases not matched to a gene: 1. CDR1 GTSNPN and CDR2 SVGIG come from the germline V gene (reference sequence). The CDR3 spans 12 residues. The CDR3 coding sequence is TGTGCCTGGGAGCGGGACACAGATACGCAGTATTTT. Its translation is CAWERDTDTQYF.

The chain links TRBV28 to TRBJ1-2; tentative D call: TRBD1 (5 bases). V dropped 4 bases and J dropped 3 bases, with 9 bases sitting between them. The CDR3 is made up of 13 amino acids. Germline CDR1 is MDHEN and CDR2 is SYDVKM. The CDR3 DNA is TGTGCCAGCAGTTGGGGCAGCGACTATGGCTACACCTTC. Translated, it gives CASSWGSDYGYTF.

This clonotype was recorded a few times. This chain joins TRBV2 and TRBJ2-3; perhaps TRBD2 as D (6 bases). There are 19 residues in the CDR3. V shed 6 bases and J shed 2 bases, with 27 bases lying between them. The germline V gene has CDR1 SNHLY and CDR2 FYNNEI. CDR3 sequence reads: CASSQDKKDGGYLTDTQYF. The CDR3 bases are TGTGCCAGCAGCCAAGACAAGAAAGACGGGGGTTACCTCACAGATACGCAGTATTTT. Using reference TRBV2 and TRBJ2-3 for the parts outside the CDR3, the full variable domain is EPEVTQTPSHQVTQMGQEVILRCVPISNHLYFYWYRQILGQKVEFLVSFYNNEISEKSEIFDDQFSVERPDGSNFTLKIRSTKLEDSAMYFCASSQDKKDGGYLTDTQYFGPGTRLTVL.

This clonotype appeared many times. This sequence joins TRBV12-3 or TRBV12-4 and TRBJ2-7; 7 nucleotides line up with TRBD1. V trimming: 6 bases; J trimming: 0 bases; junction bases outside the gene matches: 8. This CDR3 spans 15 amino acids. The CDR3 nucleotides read TGTGCCAGCAGACCCGGGACAGAGTACTCCTACGAGCAGTACTTC. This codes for CASRPGTEYSYEQYF.

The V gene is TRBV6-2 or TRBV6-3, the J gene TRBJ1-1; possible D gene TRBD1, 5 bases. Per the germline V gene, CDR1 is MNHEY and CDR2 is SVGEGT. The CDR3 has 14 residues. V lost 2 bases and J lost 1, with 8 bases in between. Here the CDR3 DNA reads TGTGCCAGCAGTTACACGACAGCGAACACTGAAGCTTTCTTT. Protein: CASSYTTANTEAFF.